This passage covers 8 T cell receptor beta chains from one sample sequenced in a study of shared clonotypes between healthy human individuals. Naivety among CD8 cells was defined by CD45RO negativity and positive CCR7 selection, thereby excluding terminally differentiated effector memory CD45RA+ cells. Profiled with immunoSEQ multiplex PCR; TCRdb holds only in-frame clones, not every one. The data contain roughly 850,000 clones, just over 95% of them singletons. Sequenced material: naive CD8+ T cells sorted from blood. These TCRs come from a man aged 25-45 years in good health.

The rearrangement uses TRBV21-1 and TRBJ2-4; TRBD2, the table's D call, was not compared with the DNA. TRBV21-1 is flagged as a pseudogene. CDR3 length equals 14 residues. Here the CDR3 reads CASPSRGEKNIQYF. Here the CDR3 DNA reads TGTGCCAGCCCGTCCCGGGGTGAGAAAAACATTCAGTACTTC.

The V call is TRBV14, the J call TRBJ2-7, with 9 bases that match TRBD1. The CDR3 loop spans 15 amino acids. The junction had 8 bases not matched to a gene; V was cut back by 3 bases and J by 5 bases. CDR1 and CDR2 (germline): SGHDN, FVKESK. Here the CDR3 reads CASSHLGQGYDEQYF. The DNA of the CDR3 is TGTGCCAGCAGCCATTTAGGACAGGGGTACGACGAGCAGTACTTC.

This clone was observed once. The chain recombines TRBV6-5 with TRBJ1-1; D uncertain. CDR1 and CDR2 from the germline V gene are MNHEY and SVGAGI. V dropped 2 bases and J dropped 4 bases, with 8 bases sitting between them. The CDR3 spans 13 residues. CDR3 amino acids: CASSYGPFTEAFF. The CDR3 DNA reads TGTGCCAGCAGTTACGGGCCTTTCACTGAAGCTTTCTTT.

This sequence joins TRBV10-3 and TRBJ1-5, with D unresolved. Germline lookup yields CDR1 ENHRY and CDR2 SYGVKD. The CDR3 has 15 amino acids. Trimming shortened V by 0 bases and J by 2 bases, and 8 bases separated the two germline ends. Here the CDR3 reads CAISESSRGNQPQHF. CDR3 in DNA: TGTGCCATCAGTGAGTCGTCAAGGGGCAATCAGCCCCAGCATTTT.

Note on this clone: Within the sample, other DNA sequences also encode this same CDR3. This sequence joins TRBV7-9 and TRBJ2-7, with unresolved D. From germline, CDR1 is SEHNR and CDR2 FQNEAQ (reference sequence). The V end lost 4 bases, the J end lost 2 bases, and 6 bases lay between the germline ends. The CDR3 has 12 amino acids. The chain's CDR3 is CASSYIPYEQYF. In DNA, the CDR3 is TGTGCCAGCAGCTACATACCCTACGAGCAGTACTTC.

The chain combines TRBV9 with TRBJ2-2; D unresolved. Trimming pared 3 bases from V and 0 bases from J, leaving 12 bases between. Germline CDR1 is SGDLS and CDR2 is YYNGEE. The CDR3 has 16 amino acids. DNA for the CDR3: TGTGCCAGCAGCGCCGAAAGGCTATCGAACACCGGGGAGCTGTTTTTT. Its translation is CASSAERLSNTGELFF.

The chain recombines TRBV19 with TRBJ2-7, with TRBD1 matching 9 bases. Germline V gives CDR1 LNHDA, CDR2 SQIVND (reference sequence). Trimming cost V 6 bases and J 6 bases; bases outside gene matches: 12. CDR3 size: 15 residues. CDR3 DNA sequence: TGTGCCAGTAGGGCTTACTGGACAGGGGATGCCGAGCAGTACTTC. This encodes CASRAYWTGDAEQYF. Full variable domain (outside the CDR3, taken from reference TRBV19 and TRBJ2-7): DGGITQSPKYLFRKEGQNVTLSCEQNLNHDAMYWYRQDPGQGLRLIYYSQIVNDFQKGDIAEGYSVSREKKESFPLTVTSAQKNPTAFYLCASRAYWTGDAEQYFGPGTRLTVT.

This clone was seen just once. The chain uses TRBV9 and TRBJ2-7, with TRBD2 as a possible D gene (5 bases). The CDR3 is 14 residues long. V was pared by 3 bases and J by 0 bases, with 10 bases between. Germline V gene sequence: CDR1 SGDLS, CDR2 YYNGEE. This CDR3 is CASSGQRNSYEQYF. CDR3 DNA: TGTGCCAGCAGCGGGCAGCGGAACTCCTACGAGCAGTACTTC.